This T cell receptor (beta chain) was recorded in a study of T cells in Graves' hyperthyroidism and ophthalmopathy. This clonotype was picked up many times. Its antigen is not identified. Patients affected by ophthalmopathy presented a Clinical Activity Score of at least 3, a NOSPECS grade of at least 4, and disease duration below 3 months. Each diagnosis was grounded in clinical symptoms, serum thyroxine and TRAb, thyroid ultrasound, and orbital computed tomography. The V gene's germline CDR1 is SGHNT and CDR2 YENEEA. This CDR3 region has 13 residues. V dropped 5 bases and J dropped 2 bases, with 7 bases sitting between them. RNA transcripts yielded amplified TCR beta CDR3 regions. The TCR CDR3 was amplified in a first-round RT-PCR using the HTBI primer set. From the multiplex PCR reads, TCRdb called clonotypes with MiXCR, one entry per CDR3 protein. There are roughly 350,000 distinct CDR3 sequences in the sample; 14% occur only once, and 20% lies in the top ten.

Broader study findings: The model foresaw ophthalmopathy a median 6.5 months prior to onset.

The TCR originated in a woman aged 25 to 39 with Graves' ophthalmopathy. The material sequenced was blood. This chain joins TRBV11-3 and TRBJ1-3; D is ambiguous. The CDR3: CASSPTAGNTIYF. CDR3 nucleotides: TGTGCCAGCAGCCCTACAGCTGGAAACACCATATATTTT.